This TCR beta chain was obtained from a study of identical twins. General study points: Excess low generation probability was seen in twin-shared out-of-frame alpha sequences.

Trimming cost V 6 bases and J 6 bases, with 24 bases left between them. The CDR3 has 16 residues. Germline V gene lookup returns CDR1 MNHEY and CDR2 SMNVEV (reference sequence). This clonotype came up many times. As yet, its antigen is unknown. Each CDR3 protein is one row after TCRdb ran MiXCR on the 5' RACE reads. There are 200,000 to 250,000 distinct CDR3 sequences in the sample; more than 6.5% occur only once, and about 1.9% lies in the top ten. The same sample was also studied in work on yellow fever vaccine responses in identical twins.

Specimen: memory (CD45RO+) T cells sorted from blood. This chain links TRBV27 with TRBJ2-7; D may correspond to TRBD1 or TRBD2 (5 bases each). The TCR sequence derives from a woman between 18 and 29 years old in good health. This chain's CDR3 is CASRPEVGTVYFEQYF. CDR3 nucleotides: TGTGCCAGCAGGCCGGAAGTGGGGACCGTCTATTTCGAGCAGTACTTC.